This T cell receptor beta chain was sequenced in a study of identical twins (dated by TCRdb to about 2016). Broadly, across the study: The study deep-sequenced TCR alpha and beta repertoires from monozygotic twins, unrelated adults of various ages and cord blood to test whether fetal clonotypes persist. To rule out contamination, replicate twin experiments were performed at different times with different library preparation protocols. Overall study results and their limits: Invariant T cells such as MAIT and iNKT could partly confound zero-insertion analyses, though diverse VJ usage argued against this for most clonotypes. A weaker excess of twin sharing was found in beta out-of-frame sequences because the signal-to-noise ratio was lowered by fewer shared sequences. Fewer insertions were carried by abundant cord blood beta clonotypes; a weaker similar trend was observed in young adult naive repertoires, while no such trend was observed in memory repertoires. Because the same donors could not be followed over many years, conclusions were based on cross-sectional statistical analysis. In monozygotic twins, out-of-frame TCR alpha sharing was systematically underestimated by recombination models, although the models agreed with sharing between unrelated individuals. Compared with coincidental sharing between unrelated individuals, out-of-frame TCR alpha sequences shared between twins showed an excess of sequences with low generation probability.

Library construction relied on 5' RACE. For sequencing, an Illumina HiSeq 2000 was employed. A universal primer binding site was introduced by template switching, and a unique molecular identifier was present in the final cDNA, enabling accurate counting of TCR cDNA molecules. First-strand cDNA for TCR alpha and beta chains was synthesized from specific primers in the conserved constant-segment region. To control for contamination, each cDNA library was double barcoded with a SMART-Mk sample barcode plus Illumina barcodes. TruSeq adapter sequences, together with Illumina sample barcodes, were added in two successive PCR steps. Sequencing of the TCR alpha and beta cDNA libraries was done on the Illumina HiSeq platform using custom primers. In the original analysis: Raw reads were processed with MiGEC to extract unique molecular identifiers, and MiXCR was used to determine CDR3 positions. For each individual, recombination models were inferred using an EM algorithm with the repgenHMM and IGoR tools. Shared clonotypes were analyzed with the tcR package in R, and sharing was normalized by the product of cloneset sizes. Out-of-frame nonproductive sequences were analyzed to study raw recombination free of thymic and clonal selection effects. Through fastp at Q25 and MiXCR, TCRdb rebuilt clones from the public reads, retaining in-frame beta chains. One record per CDR3 amino acid sequence lists the most common genes and DNA. The V and J calls and clone size are TCRdb's, not the authors'. Recorded for this sample are about 460,000 distinct CDR3 sequences; 11% to 15% of them occurred a single time. Roughly 0.56% of the sample is held by the ten biggest clonotypes.

Every donor in the study was a healthy Caucasian. Three pairs of female monozygotic twins, all aged 18 to 29 years, were included in the twin cohort. Positive isolation kits from Invitrogen were used to isolate the CD4+ and CD8+ T cell populations. According to the germline V gene (reference sequence), CDR1 reads DFQATT and CDR2 reads SNEGSKA. The CDR3 runs 11 residues from the cysteine to the phenylalanine. Only the CDR3 DNA stays, 33 bases, in frame from base 1. At the junction V is shortened by 6 bases and J by 7 bases, with 9 bases in between. This clonotype was observed a handful of times. There is no known antigen for this receptor. No much larger clone is present one base from it, and per-base qualities are unavailable. The same data also contributed to another study, on yellow fever vaccine responses in identical twins. The second study's authors report: According to the authors, in identical twins the way T cells responded to vaccination appeared partly convergent and partly personalized. The study precisely tracked vaccine-responding T cell clones in identical twins.

The source of this sequence is a young woman in good health. Recombination joined TRBV20-1 with TRBJ2-2; TRBD1 is possibly the D segment (6 matching bases). Sequenced sample: CD4+ T cells sorted from blood. The nucleotide sequence is given as TGCAGTGCAAAGGGGGACGGGGAGCTGTTTTTT. Its protein is CSAKGDGELFF.